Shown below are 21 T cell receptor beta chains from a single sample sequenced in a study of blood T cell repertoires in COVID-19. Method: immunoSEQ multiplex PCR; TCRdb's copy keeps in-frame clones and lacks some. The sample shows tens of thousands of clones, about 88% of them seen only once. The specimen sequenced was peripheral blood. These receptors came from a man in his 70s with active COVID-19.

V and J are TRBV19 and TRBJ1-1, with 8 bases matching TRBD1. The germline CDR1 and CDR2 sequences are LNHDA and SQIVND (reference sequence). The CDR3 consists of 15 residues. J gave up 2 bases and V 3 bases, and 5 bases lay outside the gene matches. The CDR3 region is CASSMGTGLNTEAFF. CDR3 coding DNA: TGTGCCAGTAGTATGGGGACAGGCCTAAACACTGAAGCTTTCTTT.

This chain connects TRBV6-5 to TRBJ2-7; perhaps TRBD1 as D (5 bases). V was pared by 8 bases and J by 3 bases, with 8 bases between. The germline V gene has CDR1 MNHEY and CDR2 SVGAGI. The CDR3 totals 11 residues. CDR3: CASQGHYEQYF. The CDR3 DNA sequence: TGTGCCAGCCAGGGCCACTACGAGCAGTACTTC.

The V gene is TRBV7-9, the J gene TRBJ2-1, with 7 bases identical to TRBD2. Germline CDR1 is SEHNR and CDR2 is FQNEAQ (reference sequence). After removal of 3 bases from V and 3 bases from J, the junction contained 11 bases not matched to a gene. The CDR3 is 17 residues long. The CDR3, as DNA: TGTGCCAGCAGCTTTTCTGCGGGGAGGGGTGACTACAATGAGCAGTTCTTC. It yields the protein CASSFSAGRGDYNEQFF.

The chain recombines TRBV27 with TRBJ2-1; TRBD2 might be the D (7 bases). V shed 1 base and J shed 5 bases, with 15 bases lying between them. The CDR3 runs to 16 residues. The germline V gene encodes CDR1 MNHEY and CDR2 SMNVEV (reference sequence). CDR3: CASSLFGGRGHNEQFF. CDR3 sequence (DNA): TGTGCCAGCAGTTTATTCGGGGGGCGGGGCCACAATGAGCAGTTCTTC.

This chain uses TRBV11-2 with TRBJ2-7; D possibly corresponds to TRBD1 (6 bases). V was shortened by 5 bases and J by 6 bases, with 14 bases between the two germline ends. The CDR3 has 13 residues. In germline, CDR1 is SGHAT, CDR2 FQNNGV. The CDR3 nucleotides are TGTGCCAGCAGCCCCCGGTGGGGGCGCGAGCAGTACTTC. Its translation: CASSPRWGREQYF.

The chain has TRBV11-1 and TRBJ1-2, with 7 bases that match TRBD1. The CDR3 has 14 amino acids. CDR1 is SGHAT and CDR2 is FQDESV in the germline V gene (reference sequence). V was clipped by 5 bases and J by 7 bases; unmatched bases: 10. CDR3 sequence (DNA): TGTGCCAGCAGCCACACTACAGGGGATCTTGGCTACACCTTC. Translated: CASSHTTGDLGYTF.

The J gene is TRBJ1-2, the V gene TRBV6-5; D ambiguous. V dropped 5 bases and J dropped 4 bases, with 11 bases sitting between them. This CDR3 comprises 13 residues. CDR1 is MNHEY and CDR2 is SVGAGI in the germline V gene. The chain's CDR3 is CASSPGRSYGYTF. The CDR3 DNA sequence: TGTGCCAGCAGTCCGGGGAGATCCTATGGCTACACCTTC.

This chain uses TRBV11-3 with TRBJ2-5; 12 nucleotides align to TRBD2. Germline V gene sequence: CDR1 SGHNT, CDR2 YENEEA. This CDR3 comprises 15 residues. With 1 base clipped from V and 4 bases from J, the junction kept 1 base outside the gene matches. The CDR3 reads CASSLGGLAGETQYF. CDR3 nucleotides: TGTGCCAGCAGCTTAGGGGGACTAGCGGGAGAGACCCAGTACTTC.

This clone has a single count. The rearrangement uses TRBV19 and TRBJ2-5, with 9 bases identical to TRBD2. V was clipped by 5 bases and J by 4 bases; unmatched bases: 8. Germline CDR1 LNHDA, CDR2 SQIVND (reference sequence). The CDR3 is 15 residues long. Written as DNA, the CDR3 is TGTGCCAGTAGTCCCGCTAGCGGGAAGGGAGAGACCCAGTACTTC. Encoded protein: CASSPASGKGETQYF.

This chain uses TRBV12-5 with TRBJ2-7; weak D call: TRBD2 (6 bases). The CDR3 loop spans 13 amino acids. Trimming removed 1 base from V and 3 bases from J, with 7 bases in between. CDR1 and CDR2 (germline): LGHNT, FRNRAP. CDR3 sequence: CASGLGGDYEQYF. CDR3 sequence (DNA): TGTGCTAGTGGTTTGGGCGGGGACTACGAGCAGTACTTC.

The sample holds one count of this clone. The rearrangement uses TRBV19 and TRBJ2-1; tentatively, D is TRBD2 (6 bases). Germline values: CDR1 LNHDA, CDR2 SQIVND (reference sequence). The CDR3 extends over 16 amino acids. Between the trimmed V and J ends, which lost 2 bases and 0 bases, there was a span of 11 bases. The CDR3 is CASSIIGGSSYNEQFF. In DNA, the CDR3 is TGTGCCAGTAGTATAATTGGGGGGAGCTCCTACAATGAGCAGTTCTTC.

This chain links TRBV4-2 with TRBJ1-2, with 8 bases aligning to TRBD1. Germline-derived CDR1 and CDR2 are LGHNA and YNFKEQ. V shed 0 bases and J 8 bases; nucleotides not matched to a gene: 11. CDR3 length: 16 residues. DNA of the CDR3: TGTGCCAGCAGCCAAGAGGGGGGACAGGCCCCCGGGGGCTACACCTTC. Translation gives CASSQEGGQAPGGYTF.

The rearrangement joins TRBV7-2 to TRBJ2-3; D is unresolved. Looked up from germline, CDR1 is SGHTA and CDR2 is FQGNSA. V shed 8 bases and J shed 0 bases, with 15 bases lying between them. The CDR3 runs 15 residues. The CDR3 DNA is TGTGCCAGCTCTGGCGGCGGTACCAGCACAGATACGCAGTATTTT. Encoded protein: CASSGGGTSTDTQYF.

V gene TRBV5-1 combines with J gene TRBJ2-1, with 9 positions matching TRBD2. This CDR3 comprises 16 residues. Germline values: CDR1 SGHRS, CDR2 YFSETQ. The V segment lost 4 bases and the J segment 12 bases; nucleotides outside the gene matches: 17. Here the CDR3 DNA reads TGCGCCAGCAGCACTACCGGGACTAGCAAGTCTGTTGTGCAGTTCTTC. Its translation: CASSTTGTSKSVVQFF.

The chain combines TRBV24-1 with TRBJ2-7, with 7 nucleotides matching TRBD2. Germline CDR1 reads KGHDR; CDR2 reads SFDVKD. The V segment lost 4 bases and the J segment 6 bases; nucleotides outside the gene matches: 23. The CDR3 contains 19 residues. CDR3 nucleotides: TGTGCCACCAGTGACACCCCCGGTCGTGTGGGCGGGAGAGACCTCGAGCAGTACTTC. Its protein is CATSDTPGRVGGRDLEQYF.

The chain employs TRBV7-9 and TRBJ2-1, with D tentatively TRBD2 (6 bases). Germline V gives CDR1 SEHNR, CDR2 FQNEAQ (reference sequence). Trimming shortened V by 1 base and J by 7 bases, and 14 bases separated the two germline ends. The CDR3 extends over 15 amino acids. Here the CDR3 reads CASSLDGSGQNEQFF. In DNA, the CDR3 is TGTGCCAGCAGCTTAGATGGTAGCGGCCAAAATGAGCAGTTCTTC.

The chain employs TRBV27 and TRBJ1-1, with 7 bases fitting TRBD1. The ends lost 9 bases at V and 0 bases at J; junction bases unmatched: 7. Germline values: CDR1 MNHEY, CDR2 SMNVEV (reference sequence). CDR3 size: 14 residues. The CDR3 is CASYRGGMNTEAFF. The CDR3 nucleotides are TGTGCCAGTTACAGGGGAGGAATGAACACTGAAGCTTTCTTT.

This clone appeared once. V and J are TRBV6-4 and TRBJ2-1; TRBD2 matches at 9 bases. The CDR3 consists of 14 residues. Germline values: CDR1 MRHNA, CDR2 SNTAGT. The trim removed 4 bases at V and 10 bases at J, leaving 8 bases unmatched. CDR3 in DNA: TGTGCCAGCAGTGCTGAGACTAGCGGCGAGGAGCAGTTCTTC. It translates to CASSAETSGEEQFF.

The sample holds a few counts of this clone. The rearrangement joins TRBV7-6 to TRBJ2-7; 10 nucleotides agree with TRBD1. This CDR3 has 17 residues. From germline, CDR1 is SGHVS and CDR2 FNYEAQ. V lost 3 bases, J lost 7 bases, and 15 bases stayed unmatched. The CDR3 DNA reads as TGTGCCAGCAGCTTGGGGCCCACGGGACAGGGGTGGTGGGAGCAGTACTTC. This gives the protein CASSLGPTGQGWWEQYF.

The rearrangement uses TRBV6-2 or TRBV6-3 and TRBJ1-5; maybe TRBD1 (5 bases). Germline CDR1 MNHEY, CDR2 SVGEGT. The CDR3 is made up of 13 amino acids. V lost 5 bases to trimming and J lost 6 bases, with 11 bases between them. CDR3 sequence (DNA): TGTGCCAGCAGTCAAGGGGTTGTTCAGCCCCAGCATTTT. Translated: CASSQGVVQPQHF.

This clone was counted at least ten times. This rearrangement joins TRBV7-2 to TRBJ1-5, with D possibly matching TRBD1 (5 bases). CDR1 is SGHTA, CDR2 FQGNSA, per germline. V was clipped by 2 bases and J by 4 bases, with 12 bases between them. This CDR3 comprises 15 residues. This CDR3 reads CASSLRAGENQPQHF. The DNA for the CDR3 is TGTGCCAGCAGCTTAAGGGCGGGGGAGAATCAGCCCCAGCATTTT.